This entry is about one T cell receptor (beta chain). Its antigen remains unknown. It is likely a read error, because the conserved phenylalanine at the end of the CDR3 is missing. A primer in the constant region served to generate TCR beta cDNA from roughly 520 ng of total RNA. Modified slightly, ARM-PCR produced TCR beta libraries over three nested multiplex PCR rounds. Two initial PCR rounds of around 9 cycles each paired TRBV1-TRBV30 forward primers with a C-beta reverse primer. A single record per CDR3 protein comes from TCRdb applying MiXCR to the multiplex PCR reads. Among approximately 340,000 distinct CDR3 sequences, around 60% were seen once, and the ten largest hold under 8.5%. The CDR3 totals 14 residues. The germline V gene encodes CDR1 SGHDT and CDR2 YYEEEE. The V end lost 4 bases, the J end lost 9 bases, and 17 bases lay between the germline ends. The sample is drawn from a study of tumor-infiltrating lymphocytes in primary liver carcinoma. Study findings and constraints: Researchers did not compare CD4+ and CD8+ repertoires, as samples were bulk unsorted.

The researchers obtained blood RNA from unsorted whole blood and also extracted germline DNA. The clonotype comes from a man between 35 and 55 years old with primary liver carcinoma and hepatitis B virus infection. The specimen sequenced was peripheral blood. The chain has TRBV5-6 and TRBJ2-1; D possibly corresponds to TRBD1 (6 bases). For the CDR3, the DNA is TGTGCCAGCAGCGCGAACTGGGGCAGGGGTGAGCAGTTCCTC. It yields the protein CASSANWGRGEQFL.